The rows below give T cell receptor beta chains drawn from one sample of a study of CD8 T cells in Susac syndrome. TCRdb processed the immunoSEQ multiplex PCR reads anew with MiXCR; each CDR3 protein has one entry. The table shows about 85,000 distinct CDR3 sequences, with approximately 95% occurring only once. The sequencing input was CD8+ T cells from PBMCs. The receptors come from a human donor with Susac syndrome. Both conserved end residues are part of each CDR3. A D gene is named only where the DNA matches it firmly. Clone size appears in some rows only: once, few, many, or a class for an expanded clone.

size: NA; D: NA; length: 12; V: TRBV12-3/TRBV12-4; J: TRBJ2-5; CDR3: CASSFVRETQYF; DNA: TGTGCCAGCAGTTTTGTTCGAGAGACCCAGTACTTC
size: NA; D: TRBD2; length: 15; V: TRBV7-2; J: TRBJ2-5; CDR3: CASSTTSGLGETQYF; DNA: TGTGCCAGCAGCACCACTAGCGGGCTCGGGGAGACCCAGTACTTC
size: once; D: NA; length: 12; V: TRBV24-1; J: TRBJ1-3; CDR3: CATSDMGNTIYF; DNA: TGTGCCACCAGTGACATGGGAAACACCATATATTTT
size: NA; D: TRBD1; length: 18; V: TRBV25-1; J: TRBJ2-1; CDR3: CASTIPGQGPGSYNEQFF; DNA: TGTGCCAGCACGATCCCGGGACAGGGTCCGGGCTCCTACAATGAGCAGTTCTTC
size: once; D: NA; length: 13; V: TRBV9; J: TRBJ2-1; CDR3: CASSVEGYNEQFF; DNA: TGTGCCAGCAGCGTAGAGGGGTACAATGAGCAGTTCTTC
size: NA; D: NA; length: 14; V: TRBV4-1; J: TRBJ2-1; CDR3: CASSQFFEYNEQFF; DNA: TGCGCCAGCAGCCAATTTTTTGAATACAATGAGCAGTTCTTC
size: NA; D: TRBD1; length: 15; V: TRBV29-1; J: TRBJ1-3; CDR3: CSVETGVISGNTIYF; DNA: TGCAGCGTTGAAACAGGGGTCATCTCTGGAAACACCATATATTTT
size: NA; D: NA; length: 12; V: TRBV6-2/TRBV6-3; J: TRBJ2-5; CDR3: CASSYPGIPENF; DNA: TGTGCCAGCAGTTACCCCGGGATCCCGGAGAACTTC
size: NA; D: NA; length: 10; V: TRBV30; J: TRBJ1-3; CDR3: CACETDTIYF; DNA: TGTGCCTGCGAAACGGACACCATATATTTT
size: NA; D: NA; length: 14; V: TRBV11-2; J: TRBJ2-5; CDR3: CASSLVDGQETQYF; DNA: TGTGCCAGCAGCTTAGTAGACGGGCAAGAGACCCAGTACTTC
size: NA; D: TRBD2; length: 14; V: TRBV30; J: TRBJ2-3; CDR3: CAWSGGGGTDTQYF; DNA: TGTGCCTGGAGTGGGGGAGGGGGCACAGATACGCAGTATTTT
size: NA; D: NA; length: 13; V: TRBV20-1; J: TRBJ2-2; CDR3: CSAREHLNGELFF; DNA: TGCAGTGCTAGGGAACACCTTAACGGGGAGCTGTTTTTT
size: NA; D: NA; length: 16; V: TRBV29-1; J: TRBJ1-2; CDR3: CSVEGVVAAANYGYTF; DNA: TGCAGCGTTGAAGGGGTTGTAGCAGCCGCTAACTATGGCTACACCTTC
size: NA; D: NA; length: 13; V: TRBV5-4; J: TRBJ2-7; CDR3: CASSSPTSAEQYF; DNA: TGTGCCAGCAGCTCTCCGACCTCGGCCGAGCAGTACTTC
size: once; D: TRBD2; length: 14; V: TRBV27; J: TRBJ2-1; CDR3: CASGLTSGGNEQFF; DNA: TGTGCCAGCGGTTTGACTAGCGGGGGGAATGAGCAGTTCTTC
size: NA; D: NA; length: 13; V: TRBV6-4; J: TRBJ2-3; CDR3: CASSSGSSDTQYF; DNA: TGTGCCAGCAGTTCCGGGAGTTCGGATACGCAGTATTTT
size: NA; D: TRBD1; length: 14; V: TRBV7-2; J: TRBJ2-2; CDR3: CASRDRGNTGELFF; DNA: TGTGCCAGCAGGGACAGGGGCAACACCGGGGAGCTGTTTTTT
size: NA; D: TRBD1; length: 13; V: TRBV6-5; J: TRBJ1-2; CDR3: CASSYSSTGDYTF; DNA: TGTGCCAGCAGTTACTCAAGCACAGGGGACTACACCTTC
size: NA; D: TRBD1; length: 15; V: TRBV4-1; J: TRBJ1-2; CDR3: CASSQAGQGTYGYTF; DNA: TGCGCCAGCAGCCAAGCAGGACAGGGGACCTATGGCTACACCTTC
size: once; D: NA; length: 15; V: TRBV4-2; J: TRBJ2-7; CDR3: CASSQETGGTYEQYF; DNA: TGTGCCAGCAGCCAAGAAACCGGGGGAACCTACGAGCAGTACTTC
size: NA; D: TRBD1; length: 15; V: TRBV20-1; J: TRBJ2-7; CDR3: CSARDQQGWGYEQYF; DNA: TGCAGTGCTAGAGATCAACAGGGGTGGGGCTACGAGCAGTACTTC
size: NA; D: TRBD1; length: 14; V: TRBV20-1; J: TRBJ2-7; CDR3: CSARGVGQGHEQYF; DNA: TGCAGTGCTAGAGGCGTCGGACAGGGCCACGAGCAGTACTTC
size: NA; D: NA; length: 14; V: TRBV7-9; J: TRBJ1-3; CDR3: CASSPAAVGDTIYF; DNA: TGTGCCAGCAGCCCCGCGGCAGTCGGGGACACCATATATTTT
size: NA; D: TRBD1; length: 14; V: TRBV14; J: TRBJ2-7; CDR3: CASSRVGQGHEQYF; DNA: TGTGCCAGCAGTCGCGTAGGACAGGGACACGAGCAGTACTTC
size: NA; D: NA; length: 13; V: TRBV12-3/TRBV12-4; J: TRBJ2-3; CDR3: CASSGVGTDTQYF; DNA: TGTGCCAGCTCGGGAGTTGGAACAGATACGCAGTATTTT
size: NA; D: TRBD2; length: 14; V: TRBV14; J: TRBJ2-1; CDR3: CASSDYSGSPEQFF; DNA: TGTGCCAGCAGCGATTATAGCGGGAGCCCTGAGCAGTTCTTC
size: NA; D: NA; length: 10; V: TRBV29-1; J: TRBJ1-1; CDR3: CSVEQGEAFF; DNA: TGCAGCGTTGAACAGGGGGAAGCTTTCTTT
size: NA; D: NA; length: 12; V: TRBV6-6; J: TRBJ2-5; CDR3: CASSRLEETQYF; DNA: TGTGCCAGCAGCCGTCTCGAAGAGACCCAGTACTTC
size: NA; D: NA; length: 15; V: TRBV7-6; J: TRBJ1-1; CDR3: CASSLVEGGSTEAFF; DNA: TGTGCCAGCAGTCTGGTGGAGGGCGGTAGCACTGAAGCTTTCTTT
size: NA; D: NA; length: 17; V: TRBV19; J: TRBJ2-6; CDR3: CASSPSVGGAGANVLTF; DNA: TGTGCCAGTAGTCCCTCCGTCGGGGGAGCTGGGGCCAACGTCCTGACTTTC
size: NA; D: NA; length: 15; V: TRBV7-6; J: TRBJ1-5; CDR3: CASSLGPRGNQPQHF; DNA: TGTGCCAGCAGCCTCGGACCCCGGGGCAATCAGCCCCAGCATTTT
size: NA; D: NA; length: 16; V: TRBV12-3/TRBV12-4; J: TRBJ2-1; CDR3: CASSSRTLKSYNEQFF; DNA: TGTGCCAGCAGTTCTAGGACTCTCAAGAGCTACAATGAGCAGTTCTTC
size: NA; D: NA; length: 15; V: TRBV7-8; J: TRBJ2-5; CDR3: CASSLARVSQETQYF; DNA: TGTGCCAGCAGCTTAGCCCGGGTCTCACAAGAGACCCAGTACTTC
size: NA; D: TRBD2; length: 17; V: TRBV9; J: TRBJ2-5; CDR3: CASSLGLAGGIQETQYF; DNA: TGTGCCAGCAGCTTAGGACTAGCGGGAGGCATACAAGAGACCCAGTACTTC
size: NA; D: TRBD2; length: 16; V: TRBV25-1; J: TRBJ2-2; CDR3: CASSERLLAGEGELFF; DNA: TGTGCCAGCAGTGAAAGGTTACTAGCGGGAGAGGGGGAGCTGTTTTTT
size: NA; D: TRBD1; length: 12; V: TRBV28; J: TRBJ1-1; CDR3: CASRTGTTEAFF; DNA: TGTGCCAGCAGGACAGGGACCACTGAAGCTTTCTTT
size: NA; D: NA; length: 13; V: TRBV20-1; J: TRBJ2-1; CDR3: CSVRLTNYNEQFF; DNA: TGCAGTGTGCGACTCACTAACTACAATGAGCAGTTCTTC
size: NA; D: NA; length: 15; V: TRBV28; J: TRBJ2-2; CDR3: CASRLTGTNTGELFF; DNA: TGTGCCAGCAGATTGACCGGGACCAACACCGGGGAGCTGTTTTTT
size: NA; D: NA; length: 14; V: TRBV5-1; J: TRBJ1-5; CDR3: CASLQGGGNQPQHF; DNA: TGCGCCAGCCTACAGGGCGGTGGCAATCAGCCCCAGCATTTT
size: NA; D: NA; length: 14; V: TRBV7-9; J: TRBJ2-5; CDR3: CASSPPGEVETQYF; DNA: TGTGCCAGCAGCCCCCCAGGGGAGGTAGAGACCCAGTACTTC
size: NA; D: NA; length: 13; V: TRBV27; J: TRBJ1-2; CDR3: CASSLGGYDGYTF; DNA: TGTGCCAGCAGTTTAGGAGGGTATGATGGCTACACCTTC
size: NA; D: NA; length: 15; V: TRBV15; J: TRBJ1-2; CDR3: CATSSDTGLYYGYTF; DNA: TGTGCCACCAGCAGTGATACAGGTCTTTACTATGGCTACACCTTC
size: NA; D: NA; length: 16; V: TRBV4-1; J: TRBJ2-1; CDR3: CASSQVPPGRGHEQFF; DNA: TGCGCCAGCAGCCAAGTCCCTCCGGGCCGGGGCCATGAGCAGTTCTTC
size: NA; D: NA; length: 14; V: TRBV14; J: TRBJ2-7; CDR3: CASSQDKYHWEQYF; DNA: TGTGCCAGCAGCCAAGATAAGTACCACTGGGAGCAGTACTTC
size: NA; D: NA; length: 14; V: TRBV9; J: TRBJ2-7; CDR3: CASSVGRSRSEQYF; DNA: TGTGCCAGCAGCGTAGGACGATCCAGGTCCGAGCAGTACTTC
size: NA; D: NA; length: 15; V: TRBV3-1; J: TRBJ2-1; CDR3: CASSQDDRLVDEQFF; DNA: TGTGCCAGCAGCCAAGATGATCGACTAGTCGATGAGCAGTTCTTC
size: NA; D: TRBD1; length: 12; V: TRBV9; J: TRBJ2-3; CDR3: CASSANRGTQYF; DNA: TGTGCCAGCAGCGCCAACAGGGGAACGCAGTATTTT
size: NA; D: TRBD2; length: 15; V: TRBV6-4; J: TRBJ2-1; CDR3: CASSEEASGKGEQFF; DNA: TGTGCCAGCAGTGAAGAGGCTAGCGGGAAGGGTGAGCAGTTCTTC
size: NA; D: NA; length: 17; V: TRBV4-1; J: TRBJ2-5; CDR3: CASSQSGLGGKEETQYF; DNA: TGCGCCAGCAGCCAAAGTGGCTTAGGTGGGAAAGAGGAGACCCAGTACTTC
size: NA; D: TRBD2; length: 18; V: TRBV5-4; J: TRBJ2-6; CDR3: CASSLSSSGSSGANVLTF; DNA: TGTGCCAGCAGCTTGTCCTCTAGCGGGAGTTCTGGGGCCAACGTCCTGACTTTC
size: NA; D: NA; length: 14; V: TRBV13; J: TRBJ2-3; CDR3: CASSHPGVGDTQYF; DNA: TGTGCCAGCAGTCATCCGGGGGTCGGTGATACGCAGTATTTT
size: NA; D: TRBD2; length: 16; V: TRBV28; J: TRBJ2-7; CDR3: CASSTPLAGGFYEQYF; DNA: TGTGCCAGCAGTACCCCTCTAGCGGGAGGATTCTACGAGCAGTACTTC
size: NA; D: TRBD2; length: 15; V: TRBV29-1; J: TRBJ2-1; CDR3: CSVDGLAGALYEQFF; DNA: TGCAGCGTTGACGGGCTAGCGGGAGCGTTGTATGAGCAGTTCTTC
size: NA; D: NA; length: 15; V: TRBV5-1; J: TRBJ2-1; CDR3: CASSSTGTTDNEQFF; DNA: TGCGCCAGCAGCTCGACCGGGACAACGGACAATGAGCAGTTCTTC
size: NA; D: TRBD1; length: 14; V: TRBV13; J: TRBJ2-7; CDR3: CASSIGQGGYEQYF; DNA: TGTGCCAGCAGCATCGGACAGGGTGGGTACGAGCAGTACTTC
size: NA; D: TRBD2; length: 15; V: TRBV27; J: TRBJ2-1; CDR3: CASSTGTSGRNEQFF; DNA: TGTGCCAGCAGTACGGGGACTAGCGGGAGAAATGAGCAGTTCTTC
size: NA; D: NA; length: 14; V: TRBV27; J: TRBJ2-3; CDR3: CASSLSQGIDTQYF; DNA: TGTGCCAGCAGTTTATCCCAGGGAATCGATACGCAGTATTTT
size: NA; D: NA; length: 13; V: TRBV5-1; J: TRBJ1-1; CDR3: CASRPAENTEAFF; DNA: TGCGCCAGCAGACCGGCGGAGAACACTGAAGCTTTCTTT
size: NA; D: TRBD2; length: 14; V: TRBV20-1; J: TRBJ2-1; CDR3: CSARTSGSYNEQFF; DNA: TGCAGTGCTAGGACTAGCGGCTCCTACAATGAGCAGTTCTTC